This TCR beta chain came from a study of beta chain features in type 1 diabetes. This clone turned up a few times. cDNA synthesis used the whole RNA isolate, giving expressed TCRB sequences. The repertoire was sequenced with immunoSEQ multiplex PCR; TCRdb's copy has only in-frame clones and lacks some. The table includes about 230,000 clones, 7.5% to 10% detected once. The germline V gene has CDR1 LNHDA and CDR2 SQIVND (reference sequence). The CDR3 is made up of 16 amino acids. V trimming: 5 bases; J trimming: 5 bases; junction bases outside the gene matches: 15. Specimen: naive CD4+ T cells from blood. This clonotype was obtained from a woman between 18 and 30 years old in good health. J is TRBJ2-7 and V is TRBV19; 7 bases are a match to TRBD1. CDR3 protein: CASSVLSTGLRHEQYF. The CDR3, as DNA: TGTGCCAGTAGTGTTCTTTCGACAGGGTTGCGCCACGAGCAGTACTTC.